This TCR beta chain was documented in a study of shared clonotypes between healthy human individuals. Study background: Each donor's CD8 memory used one plate, CD8 naive two, each CD4 subset three.

V was pared by 0 bases and J by 5 bases, with 12 bases between. This CDR3 spans 14 amino acids. The germline V gene has CDR1 SGHNT and CDR2 YYREEE (reference sequence). Produced via immunoSEQ multiplex PCR; TCRdb's table is partial and in-frame only. The repertoire has some 2,000,000 clones, just under 95% of them found once; the top ten carry about 1.1%. As for this clone: The antigen is unknown.

Naivety among CD8 cells was defined by CD45RO negativity and positive CCR7 selection, thereby excluding terminally differentiated effector memory CD45RA+ cells. Donors were Caucasian adults residing in Nashville, Tennessee, USA. Study-wide findings and caveats: Some clonotypes were shared by all four sorted-subset donors, while others were not shared. The non-shared ones had lower generation probabilities than the shared ones. Larger richness was generally estimated for naive than memory subsets.

The source of this sequence is a man between 18 and 29 years old in good health. Sequencing input: naive CD8+ T cells sorted from blood. The chain uses TRBV5-4 and TRBJ2-7, with D unresolved. CDR3 nucleotides: TGTGCCAGCAGCTTGGCAGAATCGGTTCACGAGCAGTACTTC. Its protein product is CASSLAESVHEQYF.